One T cell receptor beta chain is described in this entry. Its matching antigen is unknown. The sample belongs to a study of T cell responses to AZD1222 COVID-19 vaccine. Study-level findings and limits: Seropositive status at baseline applied to only six AZD1222 recipients. Clonal diversity was possibly underestimated, and white British individuals and females predominated among donors. Vaccine-associated CD4 TCRs spanned spike, dominant at 160-218 and 743-854. Increases in Spike-specific TCR breadth and depth were seen after two AZD1222 doses.

Sequenced by immunoSEQ multiplex PCR; TCRdb stores in-frame clones only, minus some. Among 100,000 or so clones listed, about 90% were seen once. The sequenced sample was peripheral blood, obtained on day 0 of AZD1222 vaccination. The sequence derives from an adult in good health.

The CDR3 here is CASSSGLVGLSEQYF. DNA of the CDR3: TGTGCCAGCAGCTCAGGACTAGTAGGGTTGTCCGAGCAGTACTTC. The chain uses TRBV7-3 and TRBJ2-7, with 7 bases identical to TRBD2. The CDR3 is 15 amino acids. J lost 6 bases, V lost 4 bases, and 12 bases had no gene match. Looked up from germline, CDR1 is SGHTA and CDR2 is FQGTGA.